A single sample is the source of the 3 T cell receptor beta chains below, sequenced in a study of siplizumab effects on memory and regulatory T cells. Assay: immunoSEQ multiplex PCR; the TCRdb copy retains only in-frame clones and omits some. The repertoire has under 140,000 clones, 92% of them found once; the top ten carry approximately 1.3%. Material for sequencing was CD4+ T cells sorted from blood. These receptors were obtained from a human donor in good health.

This chain links TRBV19 with TRBJ2-5, with 7 bases aligning to TRBD2. This CDR3 contains 15 residues. V trimming: 4 bases; J trimming: 3 bases; junction bases outside the gene matches: 8. CDR1 is LNHDA and CDR2 is SQIVND in the germline V gene (reference sequence). CDR3 sequence reads: CASSTASSGKETQYF. The DNA for the CDR3 is TGTGCCAGTAGTACCGCGTCCAGCGGGAAAGAGACCCAGTACTTC. Full variable domain (outside the CDR3, taken from reference TRBV19 and TRBJ2-5): DGGITQSPKYLFRKEGQNVTLSCEQNLNHDAMYWYRQDPGQGLRLIYYSQIVNDFQKGDIAEGYSVSREKKESFPLTVTSAQKNPTAFYLCASSTASSGKETQYFGPGTRLLVL.

The chain couples TRBV6-5 to TRBJ1-4, with D possibly TRBD1 on 5 matching bases. This CDR3 region has 15 residues. With 2 bases removed from V and 6 bases from J, the gap between germline ends came to 13 bases. Germline V gene sequence: CDR1 MNHEY, CDR2 SVGAGI. CDR3 nucleotides: TGTGCCAGCAGTTACCAGGCAGGGATGGATGAAAAACTGTTTTTT. Translation: CASSYQAGMDEKLFF.

The V call is TRBV6-6, the J call TRBJ2-1; 9 nucleotides line up with TRBD1. The CDR3 covers 15 residues. CDR1 and CDR2 from the germline V gene are MNHNY and SVGAGI (reference sequence). The junction had 10 bases not matched to a gene; V was cut back by 6 bases and J by 7 bases. CDR3 amino acids: CASSHTGTGRNEQFF. CDR3 DNA sequence: TGTGCCAGCAGCCACACCGGGACAGGGAGGAATGAGCAGTTCTTC.